This T cell receptor beta chain is drawn from a study of cytomegalovirus exposure and HLA in healthy donors. The PCR contained 60 Vbeta and 13 Jbeta primers. Sequencing used immunoSEQ multiplex PCR; TCRdb keeps in-frame clones, though not all of them. Of about 200,000 clones listed, about 85% are singletons. In regard to this clone: The target antigen is unknown.

Germline CDR1 SGHDT, CDR2 YYEEEE. V shed 3 bases and J 5 bases; nucleotides not matched to a gene: 4. The CDR3 length is 13 residues. Study observations and caveats: Some V segments (TRBV6-2 and TRBV6-3 among them) were excluded as indistinguishable. Highest at DRB1 and lowest at HLA-C, TCR association rates differed among HLA loci in a later analysis. CMV antigen specificity was confirmed in vitro for three CMV-associated chains.

The source is a male donor in good health and CMV-seropositive. The chain carries TRBV5-6 and TRBJ2-7; 8 nucleotides agree with TRBD1. Source material: PBMCs. CDR3 region: CASSWWTGNEQYF. The DNA of the CDR3 is TGTGCCAGCAGCTGGTGGACAGGGAACGAGCAGTACTTC.